A single sample gave rise to the 14 T cell receptor beta chains below, sequenced in a study of blood T cell repertoires in COVID-19. Profiled with immunoSEQ multiplex PCR; TCRdb holds only in-frame clones, not every one. The data contain some 20,000 clones, around 90% of them singletons. Sequenced input: peripheral blood. These receptors came from a human donor in a cohort sampled during active COVID-19.

The chain uses TRBV5-1 and TRBJ1-1, with 7 bases identical to TRBD1. The length of the CDR3 is 15 residues. V was clipped by 4 bases and J by 0 bases; unmatched bases: 6. Germline-derived CDR1 and CDR2 are SGHRS and YFSETQ. CDR3 amino acids: CASSRDGQVNTEAFF. CDR3 DNA: TGCGCCAGCAGCAGGGACGGACAGGTGAACACTGAAGCTTTCTTT.

The V and J genes are TRBV28 and TRBJ2-3; 8 bases are a match to TRBD2. This CDR3 region has 16 residues. Unmatched junction bases numbered 5, after V lost 3 bases and J lost 0 bases. Germline V gives CDR1 MDHEN, CDR2 SYDVKM. CDR3: CASSLGTGGSTDTQYF. The CDR3 DNA is TGTGCCAGCAGTTTGGGGACGGGGGGGAGCACAGATACGCAGTATTTT.

For this clone: The junction departs from the called germline gene at one end, perhaps through a read error. This chain joins TRBV5-1 and TRBJ1-2; TRBD1 agrees at 7 bases. Germline CDR1 SGHRS, CDR2 YFSETQ. The CDR3 loop spans 13 amino acids. The CDR3 is CASSLDNDRDLLF. CDR3 nucleotides: TGCGCCAGCAGCTTGGATAATGACAGGGACTTACTCTTC. The complete variable domain, with remaining parts taken from reference TRBV5-1 and TRBJ1-2, reads KAGVTQTPRYLIKTRGQQVTLSCSPISGHRSVSWYQQTPGQGLQFLFEYFSETQRNKGNFPGRFSGRQFSNSRSEMNVSTLELGDSALYLCASSLDNDRDLLFGSGTRLTVV.

The CDR3 nucleotides read TGTGCCAGCAGCTTAGGCCAGGGATCATCGGGCGACTACGAGCAGTACTTC. This gives the protein CASSLGQGSSGDYEQYF. The gene calls are TRBV5-4 and TRBJ2-7, with D tentatively TRBD1 (5 bases). The CDR3 contains 17 residues. Trimming took off 2 bases at V and 3 bases at J, with 21 bases between the two ends. The V gene's germline CDR1 is SGHNT and CDR2 YYREEE (reference sequence). The full variable domain, its missing parts supplied by reference TRBV5-4 and TRBJ2-7, is ETGVTQSPTHLIKTRGQQVTLRCSSQSGHNTVSWYQQALGQGPQFIFQYYREEENGRGNFPPRFSGLQFPNYSSELNVNALELDDSALYLCASSLGQGSSGDYEQYFGPGTRLTVT.

The rearrangement joins TRBV7-9 to TRBJ2-7, with D perhaps TRBD1 (5 bases). With 5 bases removed from V and 6 bases from J, the gap between germline ends came to 11 bases. There are 12 residues in the CDR3. The germline V gene encodes CDR1 SEHNR and CDR2 FQNEAQ (reference sequence). As DNA, the CDR3 is TGTGCCAGCAGCCCCCGTAGGGGCGAGCAGTACGTC. Protein: CASSPRRGEQYV.

This chain joins TRBV21-1 and TRBJ1-5; the D segment call TRBD1 is taken from the table without a DNA check. TRBV21-1 is a pseudogene locus. The CDR3 is 20 amino acids. CDR3 sequence: CASSKKKGTIIRNSNQPQHF. CDR3 nucleotide sequence: TGTGCCAGCAGCAAAAAAAAGGGGACAATCATCCGAAATAGCAATCAGCCCCAGCATTTT.

The sample holds one count of this clone. The chain joins TRBV5-6 to TRBJ1-4; no firm D call. CDR1 and CDR2 (germline): SGHDT, YYEEEE. The CDR3 totals 12 residues. The V end was cut by 2 bases, the J end by 8 bases, with 7 bases between. The CDR3, as DNA: TGTGCCAGCAGCTTCGAGAAAGAAAAACTGTTTTTT. Its translation: CASSFEKEKLFF.

Remarks on this clone: The conserved phenylalanine or tryptophan normally closing the CDR3 is absent here, so this likely arose from a read error. The DNA is omitted, as the CDR3 cannot be located on it reliably, and the CDR3 follows TCRdb's listing. The chain uses TRBV4-3 and TRBJ1-2; the table's D call of TRBD1 was not tested on the DNA. Germline assignment: CDR1 LGHNA and CDR2 YSLEER. The CDR3 has 10 residues if both end residues are counted. This chain's CDR3 is CASSQIPGQV.

This sequence joins TRBV6-6 and TRBJ2-1; 10 bases map to TRBD2. J gave up 6 bases and V 5 bases, and 4 bases lay outside the gene matches. CDR1 MNHNY and CDR2 SVGAGI come from the germline V gene (reference sequence). CDR3 length: 14 residues. CDR3 region: CASSRLAGANEQFF. CDR3 DNA: TGTGCCAGCAGTCGCCTAGCGGGAGCCAATGAGCAGTTCTTC.

The J gene is TRBJ1-2, the V gene TRBV28; D perhaps matches TRBD1 (5 bases). CDR1 and CDR2 (germline): MDHEN, SYDVKM. There are 17 residues in the CDR3. V was clipped by 2 bases and J by 3 bases, with 19 bases between them. CDR3 protein: CASSLAGAGAADYGYTF. CDR3 nucleotide sequence: TGTGCCAGCAGTTTAGCCGGAGCTGGGGCCGCGGACTATGGCTACACCTTC.

The chain carries TRBV24-1 and TRBJ2-2; TRBD2 is a possible D gene (5 bases). The CDR3 length is 15 residues. Trimming left V 5 bases short and J 0 bases short, with 9 bases between. Per the germline V gene, CDR1 is KGHDR and CDR2 is SFDVKD. The CDR3 here is CATSGRIPNTGELFF. In DNA form, the CDR3 reads TGTGCCACCAGTGGGAGGATCCCGAACACCGGGGAGCTGTTTTTT.

The gene calls are TRBV5-1 and TRBJ2-2, with D possibly being TRBD2 (6 bases). The CDR3 has 15 residues. With 0 bases removed from V and 3 bases from J, the gap between germline ends came to 9 bases. Germline V gene data show CDR1 as SGHRS and CDR2 as YFSETQ. CDR3 in amino acids: CASSLAAGHTGELFF. The CDR3 coding sequence is TGCGCCAGCAGCTTGGCCGCGGGACACACCGGGGAGCTGTTTTTT. The whole variable domain, filled in from reference TRBV5-1 and TRBJ2-2, reads KAGVTQTPRYLIKTRGQQVTLSCSPISGHRSVSWYQQTPGQGLQFLFEYFSETQRNKGNFPGRFSGRQFSNSRSEMNVSTLELGDSALYLCASSLAAGHTGELFFGEGSRLTVL.

This clone was detected only once. The chain couples TRBV5-4 to TRBJ2-5, with a tentative D call TRBD1 (6 bases). This CDR3 has 13 residues. In germline, CDR1 is SGHNT, CDR2 YYREEE (reference sequence). V dropped 5 bases and J dropped 2 bases, with 10 bases sitting between them. CDR3 sequence: CASSSGVQETQYF. The CDR3 DNA sequence: TGTGCCAGCAGTTCAGGGGTTCAAGAGACCCAGTACTTC.

The rearrangement links TRBV6-2 or TRBV6-3 to TRBJ1-2, with 9 bases aligning to TRBD1. This CDR3 region has 15 residues. J lost 4 bases, V lost 5 bases, and 8 bases had no gene match. CDR1 and CDR2 (germline): MNHEY, SVGEGT. The CDR3 spells CASSQPTGGAYGYTF. In nucleotides, the CDR3 is TGTGCCAGCAGTCAACCGACAGGGGGGGCCTATGGCTACACCTTC.